The 27 T cell receptor beta chains in this list originate from one sample, sequenced in a study of T cells in Graves' hyperthyroidism and ophthalmopathy. RNA transcripts provided the source from which TCR beta CDR3 regions were amplified. HTBI primers were the set used in a first-round RT-PCR of the TCR CDR3. TCRdb reprocessed the multiplex PCR reads with MiXCR, giving one entry per CDR3 protein. This repertoire shows under 400,000 distinct CDR3 sequences, over 10% found once; its top ten account for roughly 9.2%. Sequencing input: blood. Source of these receptors: a woman younger than 35 with Graves' hyperthyroidism.

This clonotype was picked up many times. This chain uses TRBV28 with TRBJ1-2; D gene unclear. The CDR3 has 14 residues. Germline assignment: CDR1 MDHEN and CDR2 SYDVKM. Trimming took 7 bases from V and 8 from J, leaving 20 bases between them. CDR3 protein: CASTFSRSSFGYTF. Here the CDR3 DNA reads TGTGCCAGCACCTTTTCTAGGAGCTCCTTCGGCTACACCTTC.

Note on this clonotype: One end of the junction does not line up with germline, which may come from a read error. J is TRBJ2-5 and V is TRBV6-2 or TRBV6-3; the D gene is possibly TRBD1 (6 bases). The germline CDR1 and CDR2 sequences are MNHEY and SVGEGT. The CDR3 length is 16 residues. The CDR3 nucleotides read TGTGCCAGCAGTTATGGACAGAGGGTGTACCAAGAGACCAAGTACTTC. Its translation is CASSYGQRVYQETKYF.

This clonotype showed up many times. CDR3 DNA sequence: TGTGCCAGCAGCTTAGGGGCAGGGAAGGCCTACGAGCAGTACTTC. It specifies CASSLGAGKAYEQYF. The rearrangement joins TRBV7-2 to TRBJ2-7; weak D call: TRBD1 (5 bases). The CDR3 is made up of 15 amino acids. Germline CDR1 and CDR2: SGHTA and FQGNSA. Trimming removed 1 base at V and 2 bases at J, with 12 bases between.

This clonotype has ten or more counts. The chain uses TRBV28 and TRBJ2-7; D could derive from TRBD1 or TRBD2 (5 bases each). V lost 2 bases to trimming and J lost 1 base, with 24 bases between them. CDR1 is MDHEN, CDR2 SYDVKM, per germline. The CDR3 runs to 19 residues. CDR3 in amino acids: CASSLPDSLGRVLSYEQYF. The CDR3 coding sequence is TGTGCCAGCAGTTTACCCGACTCTTTGGGACGGGTTTTATCCTACGAGCAGTACTTC.

This clonotype was recorded at least ten times. The chain recombines TRBV9 with TRBJ1-3; D might be TRBD1 (5 bases). V was shortened by 3 bases and J by 3 bases, with 19 bases between the two germline ends. CDR3 length: 17 amino acids. The germline V gene has CDR1 SGDLS and CDR2 YYNGEE. For the CDR3, the DNA is TGTGCCAGCAGCGAGGGGACTCCTCCCGAGGGTGGAAACACCATATATTTT. It is translated as CASSEGTPPEGGNTIYF.

The chain is built from TRBV28 and TRBJ1-2, with 11 bases lining up with TRBD1. The CDR3 has 15 residues. Germline CDR1 is MDHEN and CDR2 is SYDVKM. V lost 6 bases, J lost 6 bases, and 9 bases stayed unmatched. The CDR3 bases are TGTGCCAGCAGCCGGACAGGGGGCAGCCTTGATGGCTACACCTTC. Its protein is CASSRTGGSLDGYTF.

Many counts were recorded for this clonotype. V gene TRBV7-2 combines with J gene TRBJ2-7; the D call may be TRBD1 or TRBD2 (5 bases each). There are 15 residues in the CDR3. CDR1 and CDR2 (germline): SGHTA, FQGNSA. V lost 1 base and J lost 1, with 11 bases in between. The CDR3 DNA sequence: TGTGCCAGCAGCTTAGACGCAGGGAGATCCTACGAGCAGTACTTC. Translating it yields CASSLDAGRSYEQYF.

This chain joins TRBV6-1 and TRBJ2-5, with 11 bases fitting TRBD1. Per the germline V gene, CDR1 is MNHNS and CDR2 is SASEGT. With 5 bases clipped from V and 4 bases from J, the junction kept 6 bases outside the gene matches. This CDR3 spans 15 amino acids. CDR3 loop: CASSLGQGAGETQYF. For the CDR3, the DNA is TGTGCCAGCAGTCTCGGACAGGGGGCGGGAGAGACCCAGTACTTC.

This clonotype was detected only a few times. The J gene is TRBJ2-3, the V gene TRBV6-1, with TRBD2 identical over 8 bases. Trimming removed 5 bases from V and 1 base from J; junction bases left unmatched: 11. This CDR3 comprises 17 residues. Germline loops: CDR1 MNHNS, CDR2 SASEGT. The CDR3 loop is CASSTLAGRGGTDTQYF. In DNA, the CDR3 is TGTGCCAGCAGTACCTTAGCGGGGAGGGGGGGCACAGATACGCAGTATTTT.

This clonotype appeared many times. The chain couples TRBV28 to TRBJ1-6; no definite D call. This CDR3 spans 15 amino acids. Germline V gene data show CDR1 as MDHEN and CDR2 as SYDVKM. V was clipped by 5 bases and J by 4 bases, with 12 bases between them. CDR3 residues: CASSKGLRYNSPLHF. The CDR3 DNA reads as TGTGCCAGCAGTAAAGGACTGCGATATAATTCACCCCTCCACTTT.

This clonotype occurred many times. The chain joins TRBV5-1 to TRBJ2-1; 9 bases match TRBD1. The ends lost 4 bases at V and 14 bases at J; junction bases unmatched: 19. The CDR3 has 16 residues. The germline CDR1 and CDR2 sequences are SGHRS and YFSETQ. This CDR3 reads CASSLTLGQGTASKFF. CDR3 DNA: TGCGCCAGCAGCCTGACCTTGGGACAGGGAACGGCTAGCAAGTTCTTC.

This clonotype was seen at least ten times. The chain couples TRBV6-6 to TRBJ1-2; D is uncertain. CDR1 is MNHNY and CDR2 is SVGAGI in the germline V gene (reference sequence). V was pared by 2 bases and J by 2 bases, with 3 bases between. This CDR3 spans 12 amino acids. CDR3 loop: CASSYSNYGYTF. In DNA, the CDR3 is TGTGCCAGCAGTTACAGCAACTATGGCTACACCTTC.

This clonotype appeared a few times. The J gene is TRBJ2-5, the V gene TRBV7-2; D unresolved. V shed 1 base and J shed 6 bases, with 12 bases lying between them. The CDR3 runs 14 residues. Germline V lookup: CDR1 SGHTA, CDR2 FQGNSA. CDR3 residues: CASSLGRAPQTQYF. The CDR3 coding sequence is TGTGCCAGCAGCTTAGGTAGGGCGCCGCAGACCCAGTACTTC.

V gene TRBV14 combines with J gene TRBJ2-7; 12 positions agree with TRBD1. The CDR3 spans 15 residues. Trimming at V came to 5 bases and at J to 5 bases, leaving 7 bases not matched to a gene. Germline CDR1 is SGHDN and CDR2 is FVKESK. The CDR3 nucleotides are TGTGCCAGCAGCAGGACCGGGACAGGGGGCCACGAGCAGTACTTC. Translation: CASSRTGTGGHEQYF.

The chain has TRBV5-4 and TRBJ2-1, with 7 bases fitting TRBD1. V shed 3 bases, J shed 7 bases, and the junction held 1 base outside the gene matches. The CDR3 has 12 amino acids. Germline V gives CDR1 SGHNT, CDR2 YYREEE (reference sequence). The CDR3 protein is CASSSDRNEQFF. As DNA, the CDR3 is TGTGCCAGCAGCTCGGACAGGAATGAGCAGTTCTTC.

This clonotype was counted ten times or more. The chain joins TRBV18 to TRBJ1-6; D gene unclear. Trimming removed 5 bases from V and 4 bases from J, with 3 bases in between. The CDR3 totals 12 residues. Germline CDR1 and CDR2: KGHSH and LQKENI. CDR3 bases: TGTGCCAGCTCAACTTATAATTCACCCCTCCACTTT. This gives the protein CASSTYNSPLHF.

This clonotype has at least ten counts. This rearrangement joins TRBV7-9 to TRBJ1-1; D is ambiguous. Germline V gene data show CDR1 as SEHNR and CDR2 as FQNEAQ (reference sequence). The CDR3 length is 15 residues. Deletions cut 5 bases from V and 1 base from J, with 14 bases between. The CDR3, as DNA: TGTGCCAGCAGCACCCTAAACGCCAAGAACACTGAAGCTTTCTTT. Its protein product is CASSTLNAKNTEAFF. The variable domain in full, completed from reference TRBV7-9 and TRBJ1-1, reads DTGVSQNPRHKITKRGQNVTFRCDPISEHNRLYWYRQTLGQGPEFLTYFQNEAQLEKSRLLSDRFSAERPKGSFSTLEIQRTEQGDSAMYLCASSTLNAKNTEAFFGQGTRLTVV.

This clonotype was picked up many times. The chain joins TRBV7-2 to TRBJ2-1; possibly TRBD2 for D (5 bases). The V and J ends lost 4 bases and 6 bases respectively, with 16 bases between them. The length of the CDR3 is 15 residues. The germline gives CDR1 SGHTA, CDR2 FQGNSA. The CDR3 DNA sequence: TGTGCCAGCAGCTCCCGAGGGCGACTACTCAATGAGCAGTTCTTC. The encoded protein is CASSSRGRLLNEQFF.

This clonotype has at least ten counts. V gene TRBV20-1 combines with J gene TRBJ2-1; 7 positions agree with TRBD2. With 2 bases clipped from V and 0 bases from J, the junction kept 10 bases outside the gene matches. This CDR3 spans 17 amino acids. Germline CDR1 and CDR2: DFQATT and SNEGSKA (reference sequence). CDR3 region: CSARSPPAGSSYNEQFF. CDR3 coding DNA: TGCAGTGCTAGATCGCCACCAGCGGGGTCCTCCTACAATGAGCAGTTCTTC.

This chain connects TRBV6-2 or TRBV6-3 to TRBJ1-1; D not certain. There are 15 residues in the CDR3. Deletions cut 2 bases from V and 1 base from J, with 11 bases between. Germline CDR1 and CDR2: MNHEY and SVGEGT. CDR3 region: CASSYALRRNTEAFF. The DNA of the CDR3 is TGTGCCAGCAGTTACGCCTTACGAAGGAACACTGAAGCTTTCTTT.

The chain joins TRBV12-3 or TRBV12-4 to TRBJ2-2; unclear D gene. The V end was cut by 5 bases, the J end by 4 bases, with 14 bases between. This CDR3 is built from 15 residues. The CDR3 loop is CASSRRRVGTGELFF. The CDR3 nucleotides read TGTGCCAGCAGTCGCCGTAGGGTGGGCACCGGGGAGCTGTTTTTT.

In its sample, this clonotype was seen a few times. The J gene is TRBJ2-1, the V gene TRBV6-1; 12 nucleotides line up with TRBD2. V lost 6 bases, J lost 6 bases, and 6 bases stayed unmatched. CDR1 and CDR2 (germline): MNHNS, SASEGT. This CDR3 region has 15 residues. The CDR3 sequence: CASSHLAGGLNEQFF. The CDR3 DNA reads TGTGCCAGCAGCCATCTAGCGGGAGGGCTCAATGAGCAGTTCTTC.

The CDR3 sequence: CASNSGQGRGYEQYF. CDR3 nucleotides: TGTGCCAGCAACTCCGGACAGGGAAGGGGCTACGAGCAGTACTTC. The chain joins TRBV28 to TRBJ2-7, with 8 nucleotides matching TRBD1. V shed 7 bases, J shed 3 bases, and the junction held 11 bases outside the gene matches. The CDR3 is 15 residues long. Germline CDR1 MDHEN, CDR2 SYDVKM.

This clonotype was seen only a few times. The chain recombines TRBV18 with TRBJ2-3, with 8 bases fitting TRBD2. V lost 1 base to trimming and J lost 5 bases; unmatched junction nucleotides: 8. Germline lookup yields CDR1 KGHSH and CDR2 LQKENI. This CDR3 comprises 16 residues. The DNA of the CDR3 is TGTGCCAGCTCACCACTTGCTAGCCGGGAGGGAGATACGCAGTATTTT. This gives the protein CASSPLASREGDTQYF.

There are many counts of this clonotype. The gene calls are TRBV10-2 and TRBJ1-1; D perhaps matches TRBD1 (5 bases). The V gene lost 3 bases and the J gene lost 4 bases, with 24 bases spanning the gap. CDR1 is WSHSY and CDR2 is SAAADI in the germline V gene. The CDR3 length is 18 residues. CDR3: CASSDPRELNQRGTEAFF. CDR3 DNA: TGCGCCAGCAGTGACCCCCGAGAACTAAATCAGAGGGGCACTGAAGCTTTCTTT.

Regarding this clonotype: A much larger clone lies one base from this, so it may be a read error. The gene calls are TRBV14 and TRBJ1-1; no clear D gene. Germline values: CDR1 SGHDN, CDR2 FVKESK. This CDR3 has 15 amino acids. CDR3 amino acids: CASSQDNTLNTVAFF. Written as DNA, the CDR3 is TGTGCCAGCAGCCAAGATAACACCCTGAACACTGTAGCTTTCTTT.

This clonotype was seen repeatedly, ten times or more. The chain couples TRBV11-2 to TRBJ1-2; 8 bases match TRBD1. The germline V gene has CDR1 SGHAT and CDR2 FQNNGV. V shed 0 bases and J 4 bases; nucleotides not matched to a gene: 4. CDR3 size: 15 residues. CDR3 DNA sequence: TGTGCCAGCAGCTTAGAATGGGACAGGCCCTATGGCTACACCTTC. Its protein is CASSLEWDRPYGYTF.